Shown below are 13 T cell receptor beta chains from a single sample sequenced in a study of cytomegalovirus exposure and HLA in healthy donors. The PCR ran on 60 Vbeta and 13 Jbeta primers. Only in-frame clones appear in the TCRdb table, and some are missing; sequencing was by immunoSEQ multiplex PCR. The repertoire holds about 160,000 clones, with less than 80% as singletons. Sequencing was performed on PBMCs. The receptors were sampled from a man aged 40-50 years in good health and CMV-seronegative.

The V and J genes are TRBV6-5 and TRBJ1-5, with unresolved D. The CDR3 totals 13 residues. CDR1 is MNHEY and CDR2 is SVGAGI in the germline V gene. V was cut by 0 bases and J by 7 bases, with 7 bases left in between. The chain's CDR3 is CASSYSRAQPQHF. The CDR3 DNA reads TGTGCCAGCAGTTACTCGAGAGCGCAGCCCCAGCATTTT.

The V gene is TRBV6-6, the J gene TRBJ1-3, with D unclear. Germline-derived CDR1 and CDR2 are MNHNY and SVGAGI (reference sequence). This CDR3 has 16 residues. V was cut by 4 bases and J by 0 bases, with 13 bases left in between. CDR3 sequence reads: CASSFLGGSSGNTIYF. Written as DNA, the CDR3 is TGTGCCAGCAGTTTCCTAGGCGGCAGCTCTGGAAACACCATATATTTT.

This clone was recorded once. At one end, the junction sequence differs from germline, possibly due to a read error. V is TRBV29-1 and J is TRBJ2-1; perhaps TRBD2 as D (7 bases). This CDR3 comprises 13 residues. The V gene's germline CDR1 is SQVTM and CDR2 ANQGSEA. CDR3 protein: CSVGGGPRYEQLF. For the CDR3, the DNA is TGCAGCGTTGGGGGGGGGCCCCGCTATGAGCAGCTCTTC.

CDR3 DNA: TGTGCCAGCAAAGGTGAGGGAGCTAACTATGGCTACACCTTC. This translates into CASKGEGANYGYTF. The chain is built from TRBV6-6 and TRBJ1-2; no clear D. V was shortened by 7 bases and J by 0 bases, with 12 bases between the two germline ends. The CDR3 spans 14 residues. Germline values: CDR1 MNHNY, CDR2 SVGAGI (reference sequence).

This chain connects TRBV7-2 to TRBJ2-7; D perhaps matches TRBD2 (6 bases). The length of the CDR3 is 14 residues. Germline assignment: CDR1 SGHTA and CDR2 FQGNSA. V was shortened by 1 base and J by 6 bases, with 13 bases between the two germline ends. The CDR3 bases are TGTGCCAGCAGCTTAGACGGGAGCGCGGCCGAGCAGTACTTC. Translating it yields CASSLDGSAAEQYF.

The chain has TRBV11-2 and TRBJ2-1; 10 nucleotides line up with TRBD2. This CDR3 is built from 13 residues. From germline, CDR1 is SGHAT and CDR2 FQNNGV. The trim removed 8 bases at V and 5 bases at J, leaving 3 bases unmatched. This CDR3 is CASRLAGHNEQFF. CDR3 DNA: TGTGCCAGCCGACTAGCGGGCCACAATGAGCAGTTCTTC.

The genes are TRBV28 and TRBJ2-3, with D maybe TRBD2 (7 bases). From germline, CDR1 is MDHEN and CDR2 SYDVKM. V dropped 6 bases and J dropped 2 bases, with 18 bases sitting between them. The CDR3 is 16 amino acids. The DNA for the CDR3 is TGTGCCAGCAGCCCAAGCTTGGGGGGGCTCACAGATACGCAGTATTTT. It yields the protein CASSPSLGGLTDTQYF. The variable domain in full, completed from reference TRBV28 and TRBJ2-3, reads DVKVTQSSRYLVKRTGEKVFLECVQDMDHENMFWYRQDPGLGLRLIYFSYDVKMKEKGDIPEGYSVSREKKERFSLILESASTNQTSMYLCASSPSLGGLTDTQYFGPGTRLTVL.

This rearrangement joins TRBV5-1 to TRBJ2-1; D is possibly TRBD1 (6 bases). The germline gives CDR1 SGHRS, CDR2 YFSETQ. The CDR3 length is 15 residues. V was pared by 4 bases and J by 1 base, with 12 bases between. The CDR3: CASSKDRLSYNEQFF. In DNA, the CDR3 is TGCGCCAGCAGCAAAGACAGGCTGTCCTACAATGAGCAGTTCTTC.

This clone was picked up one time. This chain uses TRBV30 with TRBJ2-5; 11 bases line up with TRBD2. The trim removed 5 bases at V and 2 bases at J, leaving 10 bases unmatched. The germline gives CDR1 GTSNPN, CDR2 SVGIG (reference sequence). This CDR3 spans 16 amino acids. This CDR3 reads CAWSTGTSGLQETQYF. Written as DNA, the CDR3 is TGTGCCTGGTCCACCGGGACTAGCGGACTACAAGAGACCCAGTACTTC.

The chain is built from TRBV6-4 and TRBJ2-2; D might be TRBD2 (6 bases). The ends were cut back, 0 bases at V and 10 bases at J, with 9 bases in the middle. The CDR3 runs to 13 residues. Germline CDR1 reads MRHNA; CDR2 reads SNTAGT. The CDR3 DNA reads TGTGCCAGCAGTGACTCCCCGGGAGTGGAGCTGTTTTTT. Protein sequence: CASSDSPGVELFF.

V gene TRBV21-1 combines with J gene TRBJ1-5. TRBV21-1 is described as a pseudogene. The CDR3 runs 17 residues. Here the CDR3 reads CASSKGGGRLGNQPQHF. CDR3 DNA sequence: TGTGCCAGCAGCAAAGGGGGGGGGCGCTTGGGCAATCAGCCCCAGCATTTT.

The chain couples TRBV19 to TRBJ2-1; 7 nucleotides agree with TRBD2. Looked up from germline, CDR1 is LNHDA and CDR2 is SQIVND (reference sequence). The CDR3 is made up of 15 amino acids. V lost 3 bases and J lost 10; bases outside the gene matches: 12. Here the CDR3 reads CASSISASGLEEQFF. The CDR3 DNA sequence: TGTGCCAGTAGTATCTCGGCTAGCGGCTTGGAAGAGCAGTTCTTC.

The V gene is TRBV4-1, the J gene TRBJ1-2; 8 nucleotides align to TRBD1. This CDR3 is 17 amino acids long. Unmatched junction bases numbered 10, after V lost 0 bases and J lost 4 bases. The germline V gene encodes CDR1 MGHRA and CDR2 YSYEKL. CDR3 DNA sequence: TGCGCCAGCAGCCAAGATCCGCCCGGGACAGGCTCCTATGGCTACACCTTC. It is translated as CASSQDPPGTGSYGYTF.